The 8 T cell receptor beta chains listed next were all sequenced from one sample in a study of cytomegalovirus exposure and HLA in healthy donors. Primers: 60 Vbeta forward and 13 Jbeta reverse. Measured with immunoSEQ multiplex PCR; TCRdb has only the in-frame clones, and not every one. Of 110,000 to 150,000 clones listed, around 75% are singletons. Input material: PBMCs. The source of these receptors is a woman between 40 and 50 years old in good health and CMV-seronegative.

The chain has TRBV7-9 and TRBJ2-7, with D possibly being TRBD1 (6 bases). V lost 3 bases to trimming and J lost 0 bases, with 21 bases between them. CDR3 length: 18 amino acids. Per germline, CDR1 SEHNR and CDR2 FQNEAQ (reference sequence). CDR3 residues: CASSFFGVGDTYSYEQYF. CDR3 bases: TGTGCCAGCAGCTTTTTTGGCGTCGGGGACACATACTCCTACGAGCAGTACTTC.

The V gene is TRBV10-3, the J gene TRBJ2-7; 7 bases agree with TRBD1. Germline V gene data show CDR1 as ENHRY and CDR2 as SYGVKD. CDR3 length equals 12 residues. Losses at the gene ends were 3 bases for V and 4 bases for J; bases not matched to a gene: 0. CDR3 sequence (DNA): TGTGCCATCAGTGAACAGGGGTACGAGCAGTACTTC. It is translated as CAISEQGYEQYF.

The rearrangement uses TRBV4-1 and TRBJ2-1; 14 positions agree with TRBD2. J was trimmed by 5 bases and V by 2 bases; bases with no gene match: 2. CDR3 length: 16 residues. Germline assignment: CDR1 MGHRA and CDR2 YSYEKL. This CDR3 reads CASSQPTSGRDNEQFF. The CDR3, as DNA: TGCGCCAGCAGCCAACCGACTAGCGGGAGGGACAATGAGCAGTTCTTC.

The rearrangement joins TRBV10-3 to TRBJ1-2; weak D call: TRBD1 (6 bases). The germline gives CDR1 ENHRY, CDR2 SYGVKD. V was cut by 2 bases and J by 6 bases, with 16 bases left in between. The CDR3 covers 15 residues. CDR3: CAISEGGAPQNGYTF. Here the CDR3 DNA reads TGTGCCATCAGTGAGGGGGGGGCCCCGCAGAATGGCTACACCTTC.

The chain carries TRBV10-1 and TRBJ2-7, with 9 positions matching TRBD2. The CDR3 is made up of 17 amino acids. The junction had 9 bases not matched to a gene; V was cut back by 0 bases and J by 3 bases. CDR1 is WNHNN and CDR2 is SYGVQD in the germline V gene (reference sequence). CDR3 loop: CASSESSSGAKIYEQYF. The CDR3 DNA follows: TGCGCCAGCAGTGAGTCGTCTAGCGGGGCCAAAATCTACGAGCAGTACTTC.

The chain recombines TRBV27 with TRBJ2-3; 10 bases are a match to TRBD1. The germline CDR1 and CDR2 sequences are MNHEY and SMNVEV (reference sequence). The CDR3 runs 16 residues. V lost 6 bases to trimming and J lost 4 bases; unmatched junction nucleotides: 10. The CDR3 reads CASRVLGQGGPDTQYF. Here the CDR3 DNA reads TGTGCCAGCAGGGTTCTTGGACAGGGGGGCCCAGATACGCAGTATTTT.

In its sample, this clone was seen a few times. This chain connects TRBV5-4 to TRBJ1-6; D is perhaps TRBD1 (5 bases). Per germline, CDR1 SGHNT and CDR2 YYREEE (reference sequence). This CDR3 has 15 residues. The V and J ends lost 0 bases and 9 bases respectively, with 13 bases between them. For the CDR3, the DNA is TGTGCCAGCAGCTTGGAGGAGGGGTGGGGTTCACCCCTCCACTTT. Translated, it gives CASSLEEGWGSPLHF. The complete variable domain, with remaining parts taken from reference TRBV5-4 and TRBJ1-6, reads ETGVTQSPTHLIKTRGQQVTLRCSSQSGHNTVSWYQQALGQGPQFIFQYYREEENGRGNFPPRFSGLQFPNYSSELNVNALELDDSALYLCASSLEEGWGSPLHFGNGTRLTVT.

The V and J genes are TRBV14 and TRBJ2-5; 9 positions agree with TRBD1. The end of the DNA fits TRBJ2-7 better, so the J call may be wrong. The CDR3 loop spans 14 amino acids. CDR1 is SGHDN, CDR2 FVKESK, per germline. The CDR3, as DNA: TGTGCCAGCAATACAGGGGGCGGTACCTACGAGCAGTACTTC. It yields the protein CASNTGGGTYEQYF.